This TCR beta chain was obtained from a study of T-cell memory formation after mild COVID-19. Using its own MiXCR run on the 5' RACE reads, TCRdb lists one record per CDR3 protein. The data show about 470,000 distinct CDR3 sequences, around a quarter seen once. From germline, CDR1 is GTSNPN and CDR2 SVGIG (reference sequence). Trimming stripped 2 bases from V and 2 bases from J, with 13 bases between. This CDR3 contains 15 residues. This receptor was obtained from an adult woman who had mild COVID-19 (a few samples of this study predate the infection). Cell type and time point are not known. Sequencing used PBMCs or a T cell subset sorted from them (not recorded which). The rearrangement uses TRBV30 and TRBJ2-1; weak D call: TRBD2 (7 bases). In DNA form, the CDR3 reads TGTGCCTGGAGTAACCGGGGGGCCACCTACAATGAGCAGTTCTTC. As protein: CAWSNRGATYNEQFF.